The present entry profiles one T cell receptor beta chain with its context. This specimen comes from a study of blood T cell repertoires in COVID-19. The wider study: Sources were T cells, B-cell-depleted T cells, or PBMCs; the material itself was cDNA or gDNA.

Original methodology: Amplified reference gene primers provided the basis for estimating nucleated cell counts. Here immunoSEQ multiplex PCR was the method, and the copy in TCRdb shows in-frame clones only, minus some. Clone size and V and J calls were adopted from that table, with D and trimming inferred from the DNA. The sample holds 200,000 to 250,000 clones, approximately 80% seen once. Germline V gene data show CDR1 as KGHDR and CDR2 as SFDVKD. The V end was cut by 1 base, the J end by 4 bases, with 19 bases between. CDR3 size: 18 residues. Recruits, aged roughly 18 to 90 years, lived in 25 or so US areas. Cohorts were based on clinical histories the participants reported.

Sequencing input: PBMCs or T cells enriched from blood (not recorded which). This TCR was sampled from a woman aged 40 to 55 with acute COVID-19. The chain has TRBV24-1 and TRBJ1-5; tentative D call: TRBD1 (6 bases). Here the CDR3 DNA reads TGTGCCACCAGTGATTTAAGGAGTCTAACAGGGCGTAATCAGCCCCAGCATTTT. It is translated as CATSDLRSLTGRNQPQHF.